This TCR beta chain comes out of a study of Graves' ophthalmopathy and Graves' hyperthyroidism. Turning to the study itself: Investigators collected peripheral blood at initial diagnosis, before any treatment was given. Study conclusions and caveats: A majority of expanded thyroid clonotypes exceeding 0.001 frequency were likewise present in blood.

Germline lookup yields CDR1 MGHRA and CDR2 YSYEKL. The CDR3 extends over 14 amino acids. Researchers took RNA transcripts and amplified TCR beta CDR3 regions from them. Second-round multiplex PCR came after first-round RT-PCR with HTBI primers. MiXCR, applied by TCRdb to the multiplex PCR reads, yields one record per CDR3 protein. The repertoire consists of fewer than 250,000 distinct CDR3 sequences, with over 25% occurring once and the leading ten covering approximately 8.2%. As to this clonotype: No antigen is known for it. Compared with germline, one end of the junction differs, possibly owing to a read error.

With a duration under 3 months, ophthalmopathy in the donors showed moderate-to-severe activity, CAS ≥3 and NOSPECS ≥4. This sequence originates from a man aged 50 to 59 with Graves' ophthalmopathy. V is TRBV4-1 and J is TRBJ1-1; D unclear. The sample consisted of peripheral blood. DNA of the CDR3: TGTGCCAGTACCCCACAAAGGGTAAGCACTGAAGCTTTCTTT. Translating gives CASTPQRVSTEAFF.